This is a list of T cell receptor beta chains from one sample in a study of response to subunit inactivated influenza vaccine. TCRdb passed the RT-PCR reads through MiXCR, listing each CDR3 protein once. The sample yields hundreds of thousands of distinct CDR3 sequences, about a sixth seen once. The starting material was PBMCs from blood, obtained 11 to 12 days after vaccination. The source is a man over 45 who received an inactivated influenza vaccine. Both conserved end residues are part of each CDR3. A clone size is listed for some rows: how often the clone was seen (once, few, many), or a class if it is expanded.

TRBV28	few	TRBJ2-7	CASSLPTGSSYEQYF
TRBV15	few	TRBJ2-5	CATSRDWRNQETQYF
TRBV20-1	NA	TRBJ1-4	CSAGNEKLFF
TRBV28	few	TRBJ1-1	CASSTRTVTPFVAEAFF
TRBV10-3	NA	TRBJ2-2	CAISAILRQGPNTGELFF
TRBV20-1	NA	TRBJ2-2	CSASGASRLGSANTGELFF
TRBV20-1	NA	TRBJ2-5	CSASAPNQETQYF
TRBV18	NA	TRBJ2-6	CASSPRTSGSSGANVLTF
TRBV27	NA	TRBJ1-6	CASSRRINNSPLHF
TRBV12-3/TRBV12-4	once	TRBJ2-2	CASSNWDLNTGELFF
TRBV18	few	TRBJ2-5	CASSPPSLRETQYF
TRBV7-2	few	TRBJ2-7	CASSAGPTPASHEQYF
TRBV20-1	few	TRBJ2-3	CSARARQGATDTQYF
TRBV12-3/TRBV12-4	few	TRBJ2-2	CASSEVDGSTGELFF
TRBV20-1	few	TRBJ2-7	CSARKAGDSYEQYF
TRBV19	NA	TRBJ2-7	CASSIPGGYEQYF